This T cell receptor (beta chain) was retrieved from a study of a mutant IDH1 vaccine in newly diagnosed glioma. As for the study in general: Of the patients given treatment, around 60% were male and about 38% were female, and a mean age of around 41 years was recorded.

Regarding time point: baseline, week 1 (first vaccination visit). Treatment defined: pre-vaccination baseline after standard-of-care therapy. The CDR3 runs to 13 residues. Germline V gives CDR1 SGHAT, CDR2 FQNNGV. V was trimmed by 10 bases and J by 4 bases, leaving 11 bases between them. About this clone: Antigen: not known.

Regarding the study as a whole: Altogether, about 93% of patients exhibited vaccine-induced immune responses.

Here immunoSEQ multiplex PCR was the method, and the copy in TCRdb shows in-frame clones only, minus some. Of about 98,000 clones listed, around 90% are singletons. This clonotype was obtained from a woman aged 50 to 60 with glioma. V is TRBV11-2 and J is TRBJ2-6, with D hard to call. The sequenced sample was PBMCs, obtained from a glioma patient treated with radiotherapy, temozolomide or both. The CDR3 loop is CATWAGGANVLTF. The CDR3 nucleotides read TGTGCCACATGGGCCGGGGGGGCCAACGTCCTGACTTTC.